The subject of this entry is one T cell receptor (beta chain). This entry belongs to a study of blood T cell repertoires in COVID-19. In the authors' workflow: Estimated nucleated cell counts came from reference gene primer amplification. Repertoires were generated with immunoSEQ multiplex PCR, while TCRdb's copy carries only in-frame clones and drops some. The DNA gave D and trimming, while V, J and clone size come from that table. The sample yields 250,000 to 300,000 clones, roughly 85% seen once. The sequence derives from a man in his forties or fifties who had been exposed to COVID-19. The sample comprised PBMCs or T cells enriched from blood (not recorded which).

CDR3 residues: CASSFRRTDTQYF. Written as DNA, the CDR3 is TGCGCCAGCAGCTTTAGGAGAACAGATACGCAGTATTTT. The genes are TRBV5-1 and TRBJ2-3; D call uncertain. The CDR3 has 13 amino acids. Germline values: CDR1 SGHRS, CDR2 YFSETQ. V lost 2 bases and J lost 3, with 7 bases in between.